This T cell receptor (beta chain) stems from a study of shared clonotypes between healthy human individuals. The CDR3 loop spans 13 amino acids. The V end was cut by 2 bases, the J end by 11 bases, with 13 bases between. Germline lookup yields CDR1 MNHNS and CDR2 SASEGT. Splitting the CD4+ cells yielded a CD45RA+ naive subset and a CD45RA-negative memory subset. Genomic DNA per cell subset filled all wells of several immunoSEQ plates. This table comes from immunoSEQ multiplex PCR, and its TCRdb copy is limited to in-frame clones, with some not included. The top ten clones hold roughly 0.83% of a sample with around 990,000 clones, roughly 80% of them seen once.

The origin of this receptor is a man aged 18-30 years in good health. Some clones in this sample may be carry-over from other donors' samples. This chain uses TRBV6-1 with TRBJ1-5; D unresolved. Input material: memory CD4+ T cells from PBMCs. As to subset: CD45RA-negative fraction. The DNA of the CDR3 is TGTGCCAGCAGTGAAATTAGCCTCGGATCCCAGCATTTT. Amino acids: CASSEISLGSQHF.